The 27 T cell receptor beta chains presented below share a single source sample, sequenced in a study of vaccination effects on CD4 cells after COVID-19 (dated by TCRdb to between 2020 and 2023). Libraries were constructed by the immunoSEQ multiplex PCR assay. This is the immuneACCESS table as TCRdb keeps it, with only in-frame sequences that have V and J called. A part of the clones is gone; compared with another copy, unresolved V genes explain less than half, and the rest is unexplained. The sample includes tens of thousands of clones, with approximately 70% observed a single time. The ten largest clonotypes hold nearly 5.5% of the sample. After 10 to 11 days of culture, CD4+ T cells were isolated with the EasySep CD4+ T cell isolation kit. No antigen is known for these receptors. Source: CD4+ T cells from PBMCs cultured without peptide, taken before COVID-19 vaccination. The receptor source for this set is a human donor who received a COVID-19 vaccine.

The rearrangement uses TRBV5-4 and TRBJ1-4, with unresolved D. There are 12 residues in the CDR3. CDR1 is SGHNT and CDR2 is YYREEE in the germline V gene (reference sequence). Trimming stripped 6 bases from V and 6 bases from J, with 9 bases between. The CDR3 DNA sequence: TGTGCCAGCAACATATTCGATGAAAAACTGTTTTTT. It encodes CASNIFDEKLFF.

A word on this clone: Other DNA sequences in this specimen translate into the identical CDR3. The chain joins TRBV19 to TRBJ1-6; 8 nucleotides line up with TRBD1. The germline V gene encodes CDR1 LNHDA and CDR2 SQIVND (reference sequence). The CDR3 totals 14 residues. J lost 7 bases, V lost 3 bases, and 2 bases had no gene match. CDR3 region: CASSIGTGNSPLHF. CDR3 nucleotide sequence: TGTGCCAGTAGTATCGGGACAGGAAATTCACCCCTCCACTTT.

There are a few counts of this clone. The gene calls are TRBV24-1 and TRBJ1-6, with TRBD1 matching over 7 bases. The CDR3 contains 15 residues. CDR1 and CDR2 from the germline V gene are KGHDR and SFDVKD. V lost 3 bases and J lost 9; bases outside the gene matches: 7. The CDR3 reads CATSDLTGTGSPLHF. In DNA, the CDR3 is TGTGCCACCAGTGATCTGACAGGGACGGGTTCACCCCTCCACTTT.

The chain carries TRBV6-1 and TRBJ1-3; D is uncertain. CDR3 size: 13 residues. Germline-derived CDR1 and CDR2 are MNHNS and SASEGT. V was clipped by 0 bases and J by 11 bases, with 11 bases between them. The CDR3 protein is CASSEAQTISIYF. In DNA, the CDR3 is TGTGCCAGCAGTGAAGCGCAGACGATCTCCATATATTTT.

This chain links TRBV5-8 with TRBJ1-2; a possible D gene is TRBD1 (5 bases). This CDR3 region has 15 residues. Germline values: CDR1 SGHTS, CDR2 YDEGEE. The V end lost 5 bases, the J end lost 4 bases, and 18 bases lay between the germline ends. The chain's CDR3 is CASSFFRDRTYGYTF. The CDR3 DNA is TGTGCCAGCAGTTTTTTTCGGGACCGGACCTATGGCTACACCTTC.

V gene TRBV7-3 combines with J gene TRBJ1-2, with a tentative D call TRBD1 (6 bases). V was cut by 3 bases and J by 8 bases, with 28 bases left in between. The CDR3 consists of 18 residues. Germline V gene sequence: CDR1 SGHTA, CDR2 FQGTGA. The CDR3 spells CASSLGPTTGTVFRGYTF. Here the CDR3 DNA reads TGTGCCAGCAGCTTGGGGCCCACGACAGGTACTGTATTTCGGGGCTACACCTTC. The full variable domain, its missing parts supplied by reference TRBV7-3 and TRBJ1-2, is GAGVSQTPSNKVTEKGKYVELRCDPISGHTALYWYRQSLGQGPEFLIYFQGTGAADDSGLPNDRFFAVRPEGSVSTLKIQRTERGDSAVYLCASSLGPTTGTVFRGYTFGSGTRLTVV.

This rearrangement joins TRBV19 to TRBJ1-1, with a weak D call TRBD1 (6 bases). With 7 bases removed from V and 0 bases from J, the gap between germline ends came to 12 bases. The germline CDR1 and CDR2 sequences are LNHDA and SQIVND (reference sequence). The CDR3 has 14 amino acids. This CDR3 reads CASTEGGVNTEAFF. For the CDR3, the DNA is TGTGCCAGTACCGAGGGGGGGGTGAACACTGAAGCTTTCTTT.

V and J are TRBV14 and TRBJ2-2; D could derive from TRBD1 or TRBD2 (5 bases each). This CDR3 contains 13 residues. Trimming cost V 7 bases and J 7 bases, with 13 bases left between them. Germline loops: CDR1 SGHDN, CDR2 FVKESK. DNA for the CDR3: TGTGCCAGCACCACCGGAGGACACGGGGAGCTGTTTTTT. Translating gives CASTTGGHGELFF.

V usage is TRBV12-5 and J usage is TRBJ2-1, with a weak D call TRBD2 (6 bases). The CDR3 totals 13 residues. V gave up 5 bases and J gave up 7 bases, with 12 bases separating them. CDR1 is LGHNT and CDR2 is FRNRAP in the germline V gene. CDR3 in amino acids: CASGLSGVNEQFF. CDR3 bases: TGTGCTAGTGGTCTCTCGGGGGTTAATGAGCAGTTCTTC.

This sequence joins TRBV28 and TRBJ1-5; 7 nucleotides line up with TRBD1. V lost 4 bases and J lost 7; bases outside the gene matches: 16. CDR3 length: 17 amino acids. CDR1 and CDR2 from the germline V gene are MDHEN and SYDVKM. CDR3: CASSSLQGTMGKQPQHF. In nucleotides, the CDR3 is TGTGCCAGCAGTTCCCTACAGGGGACGATGGGAAAGCAGCCCCAGCATTTT.

The rearrangement joins TRBV7-2 to TRBJ2-2; D is perhaps TRBD2 (6 bases). V lost 4 bases and J lost 1, with 10 bases in between. In germline, CDR1 is SGHTA, CDR2 FQGNSA. CDR3 length: 15 amino acids. CDR3 sequence reads: CASSSVGRNTGELFF. CDR3 nucleotide sequence: TGTGCCAGCAGCTCCGTCGGGAGGAACACCGGGGAGCTGTTTTTT.

The chain is built from TRBV27 and TRBJ2-2; TRBD2 agrees at 13 bases. CDR3 length: 18 residues. The trim removed 3 bases at V and 7 bases at J, leaving 11 bases unmatched. CDR1 and CDR2 (germline): MNHEY, SMNVEV (reference sequence). For the CDR3, the DNA is TGTGCCAGCAGTTTCTCTCGACTAGCGGGGGGCAGGAGCGGGGAGCTGTTTTTT. Its protein product is CASSFSRLAGGRSGELFF.

This chain joins TRBV7-2 and TRBJ1-4, with D possibly matching TRBD1 (5 bases). V was clipped by 4 bases and J by 3 bases, with 12 bases between them. This CDR3 contains 15 residues. Germline V gene data show CDR1 as SGHTA and CDR2 as FQGNSA. CDR3 loop: CASSYTGSSNEKLFF. DNA of the CDR3: TGTGCCAGCAGCTATACAGGTTCTTCTAATGAAAAACTGTTTTTT.

The gene calls are TRBV7-2 and TRBJ1-1; no firm D call. CDR1 and CDR2 (germline): SGHTA, FQGNSA. This CDR3 has 16 residues. The V end was cut by 5 bases, the J end by 1 base, with 17 bases between. The CDR3 sequence: CASSHQKGIRNTEAFF. The CDR3 nucleotides read TGTGCCAGCAGCCACCAGAAAGGGATCCGGAACACTGAAGCTTTCTTT.

This clone was counted only a few times. The chain uses TRBV27 and TRBJ1-2; D is perhaps TRBD1 (5 bases). The CDR3 length is 17 residues. Trimming removed 8 bases from V and 2 bases from J, with 24 bases in between. Germline V lookup: CDR1 MNHEY, CDR2 SMNVEV (reference sequence). The CDR3 coding sequence is TGTGCCAGCGGACGATTGCCACTCAGGGACCCAAACTATGGCTACACCTTC. Its protein product is CASGRLPLRDPNYGYTF.

The chain has TRBV12-3 or TRBV12-4 and TRBJ1-2, with D unclear. This CDR3 is built from 13 residues. V was shortened by 3 bases and J by 0 bases, with 5 bases between the two germline ends. The CDR3 loop reads CASSFDPNYGYTF. DNA for the CDR3: TGTGCCAGCAGTTTTGACCCTAACTATGGCTACACCTTC.

The CDR3 region is CASSYSVGLGRTSSYEQFF. The DNA for the CDR3 is TGTGCCAGCAGTTACTCTGTGGGGCTGGGGAGGACTAGCTCCTATGAGCAGTTCTTC. This chain links TRBV6-2 or TRBV6-3 with TRBJ2-1; TRBD2 aligns across 8 bases. The V segment lost 0 bases and the J segment 8 bases; nucleotides outside the gene matches: 18. This CDR3 contains 19 residues. Germline V lookup: CDR1 MNHEY, CDR2 SVGEGT.

The chain combines TRBV11-2 with TRBJ1-1; D unclear. The germline V and J ends were trimmed by 5 bases and 2 bases, with 9 bases remaining between them. Germline V gene sequence: CDR1 SGHAT, CDR2 FQNNGV. This CDR3 comprises 13 residues. CDR3 nucleotides: TGTGCCAGCAGCCCTCAACCAAACACTGAAGCTTTCTTT. Translated, it gives CASSPQPNTEAFF.

V and J are TRBV7-9 and TRBJ2-1; 8 positions agree with TRBD2. Germline assignment: CDR1 SEHNR and CDR2 FQNEAQ (reference sequence). With 5 bases clipped from V and 5 bases from J, the junction kept 17 bases outside the gene matches. The CDR3 length is 18 residues. CDR3 sequence: CASSLFSLREGRNNEQFF. The CDR3 nucleotides read TGTGCCAGCAGCCTTTTTAGTCTCCGGGAGGGAAGGAACAATGAGCAGTTCTTC.

This rearrangement joins TRBV5-1 to TRBJ1-5, with no clear D. V was shortened by 0 bases and J by 11 bases, with 18 bases between the two germline ends. The CDR3 contains 15 residues. Germline V gives CDR1 SGHRS, CDR2 YFSETQ. The CDR3 nucleotides read TGCGCCAGCAGCTTGGATGGTCGACGGCCCTTGGCCCAGCATTTT. This translates into CASSLDGRRPLAQHF.

The chain is built from TRBV4-1 and TRBJ1-3; D is unclear. Germline V gene sequence: CDR1 MGHRA, CDR2 YSYEKL. The CDR3 runs 13 residues. The ends were cut back, 4 bases at V and 2 bases at J, with 6 bases in the middle. CDR3 in DNA: TGCGCCAGCAGCCCCGAGGCTGGAAACACCATATATTTT. Protein product: CASSPEAGNTIYF.

This clone has more than one count but fewer than ten. The chain couples TRBV7-8 to TRBJ1-1, with D tentatively TRBD1 (6 bases). From germline, CDR1 is SGHVS and CDR2 FQNEAQ. Between the trimmed V and J ends, which lost 5 bases and 6 bases, there was a span of 19 bases. CDR3 size: 15 residues. The CDR3 sequence is CASSRTRQVIPEAFF. In nucleotides, the CDR3 is TGTGCCAGCAGCCGTACCAGACAGGTGATACCTGAAGCTTTCTTT.

The chain links TRBV7-2 to TRBJ1-1; weak D call: TRBD1 (5 bases). This CDR3 is 13 amino acids long. V was shortened by 3 bases and J by 5 bases, with 10 bases between the two germline ends. CDR1 SGHTA and CDR2 FQGNSA come from the germline V gene. CDR3 in DNA: TGTGCCAGCAGCTTCCAGGGAGGGACTGAAGCTTTCTTT. Translation gives CASSFQGGTEAFF.

The V call is TRBV6-9, the J call TRBJ2-3, with unresolved D. The CDR3 has 15 residues. The V gene lost 0 bases and the J gene lost 0 bases, with 7 bases spanning the gap. CDR1 and CDR2 from the germline V gene are MNHGY and SVAAGI. The CDR3 loop reads CASSYSTQSTDTQYF. In nucleotides, the CDR3 is TGTGCCAGCAGTTATTCCACCCAGAGCACAGATACGCAGTATTTT.

This clone was detected only a few times. This rearrangement joins TRBV2 to TRBJ1-1; D ambiguous. The CDR3 loop spans 14 amino acids. V gave up 8 bases and J gave up 1 base, with 14 bases separating them. In germline, CDR1 is SNHLY, CDR2 FYNNEI. The CDR3 region has the DNA TGTGCCAGCGGACGAGAGGGTTGGAACACTGAAGCTTTCTTT. Amino acids: CASGREGWNTEAFF. Looking up the rest from reference TRBV2 and TRBJ1-1 gives the full variable domain: EPEVTQTPSHQVTQMGQEVILRCVPISNHLYFYWYRQILGQKVEFLVSFYNNEISEKSEIFDDQFSVERPDGSNFTLKIRSTKLEDSAMYFCASGREGWNTEAFFGQGTRLTVV.

This clone was counted only a few times. The rearrangement joins TRBV12-3 or TRBV12-4 to TRBJ2-7; no definite D call. Trimming took off 6 bases at V and 7 bases at J, with 10 bases between the two ends. The CDR3 is 11 residues long. The DNA of the CDR3 is TGTGCCAGCAGCTCCCTCGGGGAGCAGTACTTC. Translation gives CASSSLGEQYF.

This chain links TRBV6-4 with TRBJ1-2; no firm D call. The germline CDR1 and CDR2 sequences are MRHNA and SNTAGT. The CDR3 is 12 amino acids. Between the trimmed V and J ends, which lost 9 bases and 5 bases, there was a span of 13 bases. CDR3 bases: TGTGCCAGAGTGGACGGGCTATATGGCTACACCTTC. Amino acid sequence: CARVDGLYGYTF.